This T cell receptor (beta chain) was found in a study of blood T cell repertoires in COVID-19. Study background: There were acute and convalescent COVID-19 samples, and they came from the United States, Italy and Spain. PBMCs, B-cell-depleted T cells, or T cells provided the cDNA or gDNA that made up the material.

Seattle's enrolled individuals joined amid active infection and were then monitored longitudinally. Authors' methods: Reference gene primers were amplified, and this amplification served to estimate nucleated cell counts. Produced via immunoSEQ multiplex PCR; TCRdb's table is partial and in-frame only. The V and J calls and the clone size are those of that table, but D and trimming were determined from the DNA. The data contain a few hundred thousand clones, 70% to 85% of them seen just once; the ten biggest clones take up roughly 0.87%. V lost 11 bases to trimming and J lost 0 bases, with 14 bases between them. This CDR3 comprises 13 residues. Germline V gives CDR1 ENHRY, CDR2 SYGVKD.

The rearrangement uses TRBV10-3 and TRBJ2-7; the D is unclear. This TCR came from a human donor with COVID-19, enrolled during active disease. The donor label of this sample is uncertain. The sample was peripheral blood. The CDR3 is CAALGRPSYEQYF. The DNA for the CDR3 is TGTGCCGCTCTCGGCAGGCCCTCCTACGAGCAGTACTTC.